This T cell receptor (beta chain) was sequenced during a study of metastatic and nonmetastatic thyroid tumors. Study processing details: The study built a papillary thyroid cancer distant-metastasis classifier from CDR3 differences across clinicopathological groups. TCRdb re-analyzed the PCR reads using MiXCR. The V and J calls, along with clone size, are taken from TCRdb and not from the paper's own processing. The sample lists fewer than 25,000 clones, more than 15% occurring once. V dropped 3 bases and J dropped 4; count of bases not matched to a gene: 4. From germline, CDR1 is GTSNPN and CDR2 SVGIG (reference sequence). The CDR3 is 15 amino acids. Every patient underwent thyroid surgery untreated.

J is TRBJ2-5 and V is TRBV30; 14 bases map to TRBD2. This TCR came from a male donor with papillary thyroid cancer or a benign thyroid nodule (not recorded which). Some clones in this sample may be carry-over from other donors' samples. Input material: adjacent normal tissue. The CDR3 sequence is CAWRRLAGGGETQYF. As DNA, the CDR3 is TGTGCCTGGAGGAGACTAGCGGGAGGGGGAGAGACCCAGTACTTC.